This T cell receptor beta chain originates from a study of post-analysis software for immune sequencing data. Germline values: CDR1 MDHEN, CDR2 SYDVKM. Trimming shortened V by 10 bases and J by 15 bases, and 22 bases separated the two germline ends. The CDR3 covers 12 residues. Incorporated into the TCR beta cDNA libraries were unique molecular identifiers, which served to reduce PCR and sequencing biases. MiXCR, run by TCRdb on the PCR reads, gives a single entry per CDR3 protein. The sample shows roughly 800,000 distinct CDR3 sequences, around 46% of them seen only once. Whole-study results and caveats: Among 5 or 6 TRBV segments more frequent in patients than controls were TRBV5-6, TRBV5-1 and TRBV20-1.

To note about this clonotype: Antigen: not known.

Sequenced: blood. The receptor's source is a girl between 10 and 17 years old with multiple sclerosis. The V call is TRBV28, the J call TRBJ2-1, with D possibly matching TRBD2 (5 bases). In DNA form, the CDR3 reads TGTGCCACCCCTAGCCCGAGCGGTAGGTGGTTCTTC. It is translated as CATPSPSGRWFF.